This T cell receptor beta chain is from a study of PD-1 blockade in classical Hodgkin lymphoma. Study conclusions and caveats: Healthy donors were reported to have higher baseline TCR diversity than newly diagnosed patients.

The V segment lost 5 bases and the J segment 6 bases; nucleotides outside the gene matches: 5. The CDR3 extends over 13 amino acids. CDR1 and CDR2 (germline): LNHDA, SQIVND (reference sequence). Note on this clone: What it binds is unknown.

Profiled with immunoSEQ multiplex PCR; TCRdb holds only in-frame clones, not every one. The sample has about 97,000 clones, roughly 88% seen once. Brentuximab vedotin exposure varied, and every patient relapsed after autologous stem cell transplantation. This clonotype originated in a human donor with classical Hodgkin lymphoma. The sample was peripheral blood mononuclear cells (PBMCs), taken at baseline. This chain joins TRBV19 and TRBJ1-1; TRBD1 aligns across 8 bases. CDR3 sequence reads: CASSPDRGPEAFF. In DNA, the CDR3 is TGTGCCAGTAGTCCTGACAGGGGACCTGAAGCTTTCTTT.